The present TCR beta chain was sequenced within a study of blood T cells in healthy people across ages. General study findings and limits: Roughly linear age-related decline in beta diversity appeared, significant by age around 36.

This clonotype has more than one count but fewer than ten. The antigen is undetermined. V lost 1 base to trimming and J lost 4 bases; unmatched junction nucleotides: 9. The CDR3 is 15 residues long. The germline CDR1 and CDR2 sequences are DFQATT and SNEGSKA (reference sequence). Using a J-beta primer mix together with a sample-barcoded 5' primer, a second PCR was run for roughly 6 to 12 cycles. With 12 random nucleotides, a template-switch adaptor tagged each individual cDNA molecule. One entry per CDR3 protein, called by TCRdb with MiXCR from the 5' RACE reads. The sample contains fewer than 2 million distinct CDR3 sequences, roughly two fifths of which appear only once.

The receptor was derived from a human donor in good health. This chain connects TRBV20-1 to TRBJ2-5; 7 bases line up with TRBD2. The sample was blood. The CDR3 protein is CSARVGRRGSETQYF. The DNA for the CDR3 is TGCAGTGCTAGAGTCGGGAGGAGGGGTTCAGAGACCCAGTACTTC.